This T cell receptor beta chain is drawn from a study of cytotoxic CD8 clonotypes in ibrutinib-treated CLL. The wider study: Response sampling occurred after a median approximately 12 months of treatment (range 6 to 36).

General study results and limits: At baseline, clonality was higher than in age-matched healthy donors and correlated with CD8+ counts. Treatment left the uncommon public clonotypes either contracted or stable in frequency.

Targeted sequencing depth ranged from 1 in 200,000 to 1 in 1 million T cells. Sequenced by immunoSEQ multiplex PCR; TCRdb stores in-frame clones only, minus some. The profile covers roughly 42,000 clones, with 55% to 80% appearing a single time and roughly 6.9% taken by the ten largest. V was shortened by 0 bases and J by 5 bases, with 16 bases between the two germline ends. CDR3 length: 16 residues. Germline CDR1 reads SGHNT; CDR2 reads YENEEA. Comment on this clone: Its antigen remains unknown.

This TCR came from a human donor with chronic lymphocytic leukemia. J is TRBJ2-5 and V is TRBV11-3; D is perhaps TRBD1 (6 bases). The sample consisted of PBMCs, taken at disease progression, from a patient treated with ibrutinib. The CDR3 sequence is CASSLDAATGLETQYF. In nucleotides, the CDR3 is TGTGCCAGCAGCTTAGATGCAGCCACAGGGTTGGAGACCCAGTACTTC.